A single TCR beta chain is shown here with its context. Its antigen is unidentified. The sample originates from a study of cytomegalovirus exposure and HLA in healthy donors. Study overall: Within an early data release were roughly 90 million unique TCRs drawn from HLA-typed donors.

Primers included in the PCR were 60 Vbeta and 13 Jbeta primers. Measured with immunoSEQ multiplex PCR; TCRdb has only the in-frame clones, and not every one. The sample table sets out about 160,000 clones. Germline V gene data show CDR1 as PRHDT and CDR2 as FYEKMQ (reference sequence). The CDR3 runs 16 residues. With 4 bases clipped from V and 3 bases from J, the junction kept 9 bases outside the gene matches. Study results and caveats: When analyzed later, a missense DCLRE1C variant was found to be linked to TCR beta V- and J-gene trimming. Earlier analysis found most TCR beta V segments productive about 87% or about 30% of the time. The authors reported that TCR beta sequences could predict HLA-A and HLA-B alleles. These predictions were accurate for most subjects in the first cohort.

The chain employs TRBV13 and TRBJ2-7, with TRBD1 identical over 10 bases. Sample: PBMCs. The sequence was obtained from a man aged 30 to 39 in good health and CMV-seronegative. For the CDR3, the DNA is TGTGCCAGCAGCTCCGGGACAGGGGAAGTCGGCTACGAGCAGTACTTC. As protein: CASSSGTGEVGYEQYF.